This T cell receptor (beta chain) was sequenced in a study of T cells after yellow fever vaccination (dated by TCRdb to the late 2010s). About the full investigation: The SMART-Seq v4 Ultra Low Input RNA kit was used to prepare libraries from fractions with low cell numbers. To follow T-cell clones before and after both primary and booster YFV17D yellow fever vaccination, bulk TCR alpha and beta repertoires underwent longitudinal sequencing. Two healthy male donors, one aged 18 to 30 and one aged 30 to 40 years, were included in the cohort. Blood was collected at multiple timepoints before and after primary and secondary immunization, and bulk PBMC replicates and cell subsets were isolated.

In regard to this clonotype: The antigen it recognizes is unknown. No much larger clonotype is one base removed from it; base qualities were not supplied.

What this sample's treatment or condition label stands for: live attenuated yellow fever vaccine strain. At each blood-draw timepoint, two biological replicates of bulk PBMCs were obtained. A standard Ficoll-Paque protocol was used to isolate PBMCs from peripheral blood. TriZol was used to extract RNA from bulk PBMCs, CD4 and CD8 fractions, and dextramer-positive and dextramer-negative fractions. TCRdb shows the sequencer as Illumina NovaSeq 6000. Synthesis of TCR cDNA relied on 5'RACE template switching, a step that introduced a universal primer site along with unique molecular identifiers. Priming for cDNA synthesis came from both the TCR alpha and TCR beta constant segments. Two PCR steps were used to amplify libraries, with sample barcodes and sequencing adapters being added in the second step. Libraries were sequenced on Illumina HiSeq 2500 (2x100 bp) or NovaSeq (2x150 bp). The source study handled its data this way. MIGEC handled demultiplexing of reads and collapsing into UMI consensus sequences, while MiXCR performed V(D)J alignment. Using edgeR on replicate PBMC samples, clonotypes were called vaccine-responding if FDR was below 0.01 and the log2 fold change was above 5 up to day 15. Each bulk clonotype was labeled CD4 or CD8 based on which sequenced repertoire, CD4 or CD8, contained the clonotype at higher abundance. TCRdb reran the public reads through fastp at Q25 and MiXCR, keeping productive beta chains. CDR3 protein duplicates are merged, each entry listing the most common genes and DNA. The V and J calls come from TCRdb's annotation, not from the publication. The sample table holds approximately 450,000 distinct CDR3 sequences, of which over 15% were seen once. The ten largest clones take up 15% to 20% of the sample.

The paper's findings and limits, for the study overall: After the booster, most of the clones that had expanded following primary vaccination were detected again (roughly 96% of CD4 and 80% to 90% of CD8), which suggests that memory was broadly maintained. Computational filtering was needed because FACS-sorted repertoires could contain abundant contaminating clonotypes from the bulk population. A small fraction of clonotypes appeared in both the CD4 and CD8 compartments, likely as a result of convergent recombination. Compared with the primary T-cell response, the secondary T-cell response was weaker but faster, peaking on day 5 rather than day 15. Because only two donors were included in the study, the extent to which the findings can be generalized is limited.

The starting material was PBMCs, obtained before the yellow fever booster vaccination. The TCR sequence derives from a man between 18 and 29 years old who received the YFV17D yellow fever vaccine.

The CDR3 here reads CSARSDRGLDDEQYV. The sequenced DNA is TGCAGTGCTAGGTCGGACAGGGGATTAGACGACGAGCAGTACGTC. The chain was built from TRBV20-1 and TRBJ2-7; 9 middle bases align to TRBD1. The CDR3 spans 15 residues, from the cysteine through the valine. Just the 45-base CDR3 DNA is kept, in frame starting at base 1. Germline trimming amounts to 3 bases on V and 5 bases on J, with 11 as the count of junction bases outside the gene matches. CDR1 DFQATT and CDR2 SNEGSKA were looked up in the germline V gene (reference sequence).